The 15 T cell receptor beta chains listed next were all sequenced from one sample in a study of identical twins. MiXCR, applied by TCRdb to the 5' RACE reads, yields one record per CDR3 protein. The table has 450,000 or so distinct CDR3 sequences, 14% seen once. These sequences were also reported in another study, on yellow fever vaccine responses in identical twins.

The sequencing input was CD4+ T cells sorted from blood. The origin of the receptors is a young woman in good health.

The V call is TRBV25-1, the J call TRBJ2-7; weak D call: TRBD2 (5 bases). CDR1 and CDR2 from the germline V gene are MGHDK and SYGVNS. Trimming pared 3 bases from V and 4 bases from J, leaving 10 bases between. The length of the CDR3 is 13 residues. The CDR3 DNA follows: TGTGCCAGCAGTGACTTCAGGAGGTACGAGCAGTACTTC. This translates into CASSDFRRYEQYF.

This clonotype occurred a few times. This chain joins TRBV6-2 or TRBV6-3 and TRBJ2-7; 9 positions match TRBD2. Losses at the gene ends were 2 bases for V and 5 bases for J; bases not matched to a gene: 7. The germline gives CDR1 MNHEY, CDR2 SVGEGT. This CDR3 is 15 amino acids long. In DNA, the CDR3 is TGTGCCAGCAGTTACGCGTCGACTAGCGGTCACGAGCAGTACTTC. This encodes CASSYASTSGHEQYF.

This sequence joins TRBV7-3 and TRBJ2-7; D not resolved. The CDR3 runs 14 residues. Trimming shortened V by 0 bases and J by 2 bases, and 8 bases separated the two germline ends. From germline, CDR1 is SGHTA and CDR2 FQGTGA. The CDR3 spells CASSLTGRTYEQYF. CDR3 coding DNA: TGTGCCAGCAGCTTAACGGGCAGGACCTACGAGCAGTACTTC.

This clonotype turned up a few times. This chain joins TRBV3-1 and TRBJ2-5, with D uncertain. The CDR3 length is 12 residues. In germline, CDR1 is LGHDT, CDR2 YNNKEL (reference sequence). Deletions cut 2 bases from V and 4 bases from J, with 5 bases between. The CDR3 spells CASSQRRETQYF. The CDR3 nucleotides read TGTGCCAGCAGCCAACGGCGAGAGACCCAGTACTTC.

V usage is TRBV18 and J usage is TRBJ1-2, with 12 bases that match TRBD1. Germline lookup yields CDR1 KGHSH and CDR2 LQKENI. CDR3 size: 16 residues. V dropped 1 base and J dropped 6; count of bases not matched to a gene: 6. The CDR3 spells CASSPLDGTGGDGYTF. The DNA of the CDR3 is TGTGCCAGCTCACCACTCGACGGGACAGGGGGCGATGGCTACACCTTC.

This rearrangement joins TRBV20-1 to TRBJ2-1; 7 positions agree with TRBD2. The CDR3 totals 16 residues. Germline V CDR1 and CDR2: DFQATT, SNEGSKA (reference sequence). The V and J ends lost 1 base and 2 bases, in that order; junction bases with no gene match: 8. This CDR3 is CSARALAAQTYNEQFF. The CDR3 coding sequence is TGCAGTGCTAGAGCGCTAGCGGCCCAGACCTACAATGAGCAGTTCTTC.

This chain links TRBV9 with TRBJ1-5; tentatively, D is TRBD1 (5 bases). Per the germline V gene, CDR1 is SGDLS and CDR2 is YYNGEE. The V end lost 4 bases, the J end lost 6 bases, and 14 bases lay between the germline ends. The CDR3 has 14 residues. The CDR3 sequence: CASSRGAMGQPQHF. In nucleotides, the CDR3 is TGTGCCAGCAGCCGCGGGGCGATGGGTCAGCCCCAGCATTTT.

The V gene is TRBV3-1, the J gene TRBJ2-3; D is possibly TRBD2 (6 bases). The CDR3 is 15 amino acids. CDR1 LGHDT and CDR2 YNNKEL come from the germline V gene (reference sequence). The V and J ends lost 4 bases and 0 bases respectively, with 11 bases between them. The CDR3 sequence: CASSPGTSSTDTQYF. The DNA of the CDR3 is TGTGCCAGCAGCCCTGGGACTTCTAGCACAGATACGCAGTATTTT.

The genes are TRBV10-3 and TRBJ2-2; 9 bases are a match to TRBD1. V was pared by 11 bases and J by 1 base, with 11 bases of the junction left unmatched. Germline CDR1 is ENHRY and CDR2 is SYGVKD. The CDR3 runs to 16 residues. The CDR3 here is CASRARTGENTGELFF. Here the CDR3 DNA reads TGTGCCTCGAGGGCCAGGACAGGGGAGAACACCGGGGAGCTGTTTTTT.

The rearrangement joins TRBV28 to TRBJ2-3, with 9 bases matching TRBD2. V lost 4 bases, J lost 2 bases, and 4 bases stayed unmatched. The CDR3 loop spans 15 amino acids. Germline V lookup: CDR1 MDHEN, CDR2 SYDVKM. The CDR3 bases are TGTGCCAGCAGTTCGCTAGCGGGAAACACAGATACGCAGTATTTT. Encoded protein: CASSSLAGNTDTQYF. Filled out from reference TRBV28 and TRBJ2-3, the complete variable domain reads DVKVTQSSRYLVKRTGEKVFLECVQDMDHENMFWYRQDPGLGLRLIYFSYDVKMKEKGDIPEGYSVSREKKERFSLILESASTNQTSMYLCASSSLAGNTDTQYFGPGTRLTVL.

This clonotype was observed many times. The gene calls are TRBV30 and TRBJ2-2; 9 bases align to TRBD1. The CDR3 contains 14 residues. CDR1 is GTSNPN and CDR2 is SVGIG in the germline V gene (reference sequence). V lost 1 base to trimming and J lost 6 bases; unmatched junction nucleotides: 3. The CDR3 region is CAWSGDRDPGELFF. Written as DNA, the CDR3 is TGTGCCTGGAGTGGGGACAGGGACCCCGGGGAGCTGTTTTTT.

There are many counts of this clonotype. The chain has TRBV29-1 and TRBJ2-7; no clear D. Germline CDR1 and CDR2: SQVTM and ANQGSEA. The CDR3 totals 11 residues. Trimming took off 7 bases at V and 0 bases at J, with 7 bases between the two ends. The CDR3 region has the DNA TGCAGCGGAGGCTTCTCCTACGAGCAGTACTTC. Its translation: CSGGFSYEQYF.

This clonotype was seen many times. V usage is TRBV12-3 or TRBV12-4 and J usage is TRBJ1-2; unclear D gene. Trimming shortened V by 3 bases and J by 2 bases, and 7 bases separated the two germline ends. The CDR3 covers 13 residues. The CDR3: CASSFKPNYGYTF. Written as DNA, the CDR3 is TGTGCCAGCAGTTTTAAACCGAACTATGGCTACACCTTC.

The rearrangement links TRBV4-3 to TRBJ2-1; D perhaps matches TRBD2 (5 bases). The V end was cut by 5 bases, the J end by 8 bases, with 10 bases between. The CDR3 contains 12 residues. CDR1 is LGHNA and CDR2 is YSLEER in the germline V gene. The CDR3 nucleotides read TGCGCCAGCAGCAGAGGGTACGATGAGCAGTTCTTC. As protein: CASSRGYDEQFF.

This chain joins TRBV20-1 and TRBJ2-7; 7 bases agree with TRBD1. The germline V gene has CDR1 DFQATT and CDR2 SNEGSKA (reference sequence). The CDR3 sequence is 15 residues long. V trimming: 3 bases; J trimming: 1 base; junction bases outside the gene matches: 9. The CDR3 DNA follows: TGCAGTGCTAGGGGTCCAAGGGGACAGTCCTACGAGCAGTACTTC. Its translation is CSARGPRGQSYEQYF.